This entry features one T cell receptor (beta chain) sequence. Germline values: CDR1 SNHLY, CDR2 FYNNEI. The trim removed 6 bases at V and 9 bases at J, leaving 11 bases unmatched. This CDR3 contains 16 residues. Profiled with immunoSEQ multiplex PCR; TCRdb holds only in-frame clones, not every one. The sample lists around 200,000 clones, around nine tenths occurring once. The data are from a study of blood T cell repertoires in COVID-19. In the study overall: The samples span acute and convalescent COVID-19 from the United States, Italy and Spain.

The origin of this receptor is a young man with acute or convalescent COVID-19. The sample taken for sequencing was peripheral blood. The gene calls are TRBV2 and TRBJ1-6; 10 bases match TRBD1. The CDR3: CASRGTGAGISSPLHF. CDR3 nucleotide sequence: TGTGCCAGCAGAGGGACAGGGGCAGGGATAAGTTCACCCCTCCACTTT. Full variable domain (missing parts from reference TRBV2 and TRBJ1-6): EPEVTQTPSHQVTQMGQEVILRCVPISNHLYFYWYRQILGQKVEFLVSFYNNEISEKSEIFDDQFSVERPDGSNFTLKIRSTKLEDSAMYFCASRGTGAGISSPLHFGNGTRLTVT.